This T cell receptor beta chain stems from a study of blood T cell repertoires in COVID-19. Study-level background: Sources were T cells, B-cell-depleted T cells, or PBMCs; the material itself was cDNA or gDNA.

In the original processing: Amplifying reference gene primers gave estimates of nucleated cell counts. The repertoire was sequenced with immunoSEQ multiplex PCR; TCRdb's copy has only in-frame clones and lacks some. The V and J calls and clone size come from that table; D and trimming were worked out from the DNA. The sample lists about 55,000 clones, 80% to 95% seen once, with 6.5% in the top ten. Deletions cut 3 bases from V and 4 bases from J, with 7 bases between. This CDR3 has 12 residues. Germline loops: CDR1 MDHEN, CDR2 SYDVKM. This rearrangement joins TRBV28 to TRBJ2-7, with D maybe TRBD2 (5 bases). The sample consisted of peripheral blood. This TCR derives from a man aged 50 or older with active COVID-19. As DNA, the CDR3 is TGTGCCAGCAGTTTCGGACTTTACGAGCAGTACTTC. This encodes CASSFGLYEQYF.